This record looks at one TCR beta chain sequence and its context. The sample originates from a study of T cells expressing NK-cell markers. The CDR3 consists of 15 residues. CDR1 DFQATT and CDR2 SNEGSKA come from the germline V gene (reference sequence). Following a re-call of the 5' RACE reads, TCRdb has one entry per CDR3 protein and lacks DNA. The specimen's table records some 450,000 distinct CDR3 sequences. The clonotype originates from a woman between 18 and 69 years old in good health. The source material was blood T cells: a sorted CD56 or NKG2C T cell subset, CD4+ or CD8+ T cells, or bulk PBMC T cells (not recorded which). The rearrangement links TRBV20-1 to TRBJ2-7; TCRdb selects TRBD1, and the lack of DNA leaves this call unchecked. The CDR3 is CSARDQVSAEYEQYF.